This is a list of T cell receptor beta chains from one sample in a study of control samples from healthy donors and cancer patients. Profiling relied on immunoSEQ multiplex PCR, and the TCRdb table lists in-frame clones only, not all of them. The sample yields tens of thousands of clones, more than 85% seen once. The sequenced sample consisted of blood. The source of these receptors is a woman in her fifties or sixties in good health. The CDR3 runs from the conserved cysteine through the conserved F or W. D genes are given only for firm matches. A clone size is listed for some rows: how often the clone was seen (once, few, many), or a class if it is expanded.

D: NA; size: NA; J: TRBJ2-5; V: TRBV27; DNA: TGTGCCAGCAGTGAGACTAACCAAGAGACCCAGTACTTC; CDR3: CASSETNQETQYF
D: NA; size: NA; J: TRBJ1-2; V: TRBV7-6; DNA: TGTGCCAGCAGCCCGCGAACATCTAACTATGGCTACACCTTC; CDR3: CASSPRTSNYGYTF
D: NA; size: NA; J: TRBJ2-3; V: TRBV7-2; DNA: TGTGCCAGCTTAGAGGGACTCCTGAAAACCACAGATACGCAGTATTTT; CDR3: CASLEGLLKTTDTQYF
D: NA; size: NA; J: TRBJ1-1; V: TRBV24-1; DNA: TGTGCCACCAGTGACCCCAATGGTCCGGGGGGCACTGAAGCTTTCTTT; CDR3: CATSDPNGPGGTEAFF
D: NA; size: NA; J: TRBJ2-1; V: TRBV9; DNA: TGTGCCAGCAGCGTAGCGGGACTCTGGGATAACAATGAGCAGTTCTTC; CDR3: CASSVAGLWDNNEQFF
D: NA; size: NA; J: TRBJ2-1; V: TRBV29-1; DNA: TGCAGCGTTCTAAACTGGGACATAACAGACAATGAGCAGTTCTTC; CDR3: CSVLNWDITDNEQFF
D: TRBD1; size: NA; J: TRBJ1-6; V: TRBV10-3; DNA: TGTGCCATCAGTGAGACAGGGGGCTATAATTCACCCCTCCACTTT; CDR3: CAISETGGYNSPLHF
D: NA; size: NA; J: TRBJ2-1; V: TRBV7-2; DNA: TGTGCCAGCAGCTTAGGACTCTACAATGAGCAGTTCTTC; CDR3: CASSLGLYNEQFF
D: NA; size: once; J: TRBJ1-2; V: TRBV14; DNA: TGTGCCAGCAGCCCCTTTGCAGGAATTGGCGGCTACACCTTC; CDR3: CASSPFAGIGGYTF
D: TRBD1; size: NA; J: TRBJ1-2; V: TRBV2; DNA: TGTGCCAGCGGCGCAGGGGGAGGTTTCTGCACCTTC; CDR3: CASGAGGGFCTF
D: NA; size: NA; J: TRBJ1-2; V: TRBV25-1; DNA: TGTGCCAGCAGCCACGACGGAACCTATGGCTACACCTTC; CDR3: CASSHDGTYGYTF
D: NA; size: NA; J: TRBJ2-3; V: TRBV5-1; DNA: TGCGCCAGCAGCGTGTGGATAGATTCCCCCACAGATACGCAGTATTTT; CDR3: CASSVWIDSPTDTQYF
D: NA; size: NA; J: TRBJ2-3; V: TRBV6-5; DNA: TGTGCCAGCAGAGGGGCCACAGATACGCAGTATTTT; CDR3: CASRGATDTQYF
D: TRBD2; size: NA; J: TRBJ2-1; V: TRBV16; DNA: TGTGCCAGCAGCCCCCCACTAGCGGGGGGGCTTAGGGAGCAGTTCTTC; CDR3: CASSPPLAGGLREQFF
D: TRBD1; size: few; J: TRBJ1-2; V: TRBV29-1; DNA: TGCAGCGTTGATCAGGCAGGGGGAGGTAACTATGGCTACACCTTC; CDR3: CSVDQAGGGNYGYTF
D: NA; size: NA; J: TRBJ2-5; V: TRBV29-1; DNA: TGCAGCGTTGCCCCCCCGTCGGCGGGCAAAGAGACCCAGTACTTC; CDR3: CSVAPPSAGKETQYF
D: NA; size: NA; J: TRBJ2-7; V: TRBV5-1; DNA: TGCGCCAGCAGTCCGAATAGGATCGGGGCCGAGCAGTACTTC; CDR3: CASSPNRIGAEQYF
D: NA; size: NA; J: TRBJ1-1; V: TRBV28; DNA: TGTGCCAGCAGTCCCTCCAGGGACGCGAAGGAAGCTTTCTTT; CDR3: CASSPSRDAKEAFF
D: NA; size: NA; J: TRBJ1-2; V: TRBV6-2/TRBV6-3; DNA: TGTGCCAGCAGTCAAAACAGAGCGGGCTACACCTTC; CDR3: CASSQNRAGYTF
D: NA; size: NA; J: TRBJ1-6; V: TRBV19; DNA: TGTGCCAGTAGTATGGGAGGCCTGAGTGGGAACTCACCCCTCCACTTT; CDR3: CASSMGGLSGNSPLHF